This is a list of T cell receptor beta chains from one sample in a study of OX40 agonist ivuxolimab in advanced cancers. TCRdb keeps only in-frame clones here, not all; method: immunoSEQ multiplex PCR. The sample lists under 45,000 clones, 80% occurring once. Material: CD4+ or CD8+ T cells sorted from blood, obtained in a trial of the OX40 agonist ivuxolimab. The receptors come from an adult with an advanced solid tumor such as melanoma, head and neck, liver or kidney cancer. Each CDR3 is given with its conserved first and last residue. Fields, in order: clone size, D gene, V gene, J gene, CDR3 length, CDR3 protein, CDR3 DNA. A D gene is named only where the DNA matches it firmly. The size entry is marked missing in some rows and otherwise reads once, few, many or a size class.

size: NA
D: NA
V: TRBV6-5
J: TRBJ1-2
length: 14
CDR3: CASNTGGGYYGYTF
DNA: TGTGCCAGCAACACGGGGGGCGGTTACTATGGCTACACCTTC

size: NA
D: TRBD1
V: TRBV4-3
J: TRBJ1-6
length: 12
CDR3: CASSQAGGTLHF
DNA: TGCGCCAGCAGCCAAGCAGGGGGGACCCTCCACTTT

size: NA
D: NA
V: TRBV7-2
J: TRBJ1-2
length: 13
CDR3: CASSEGPNYGYTF
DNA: TGTGCCAGCAGCGAGGGCCCTAACTATGGCTACACCTTC

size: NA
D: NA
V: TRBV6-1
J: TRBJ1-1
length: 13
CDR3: CASTQGLGTEAFF
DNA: TGTGCCAGTACCCAGGGGTTGGGCACTGAAGCTTTCTTT

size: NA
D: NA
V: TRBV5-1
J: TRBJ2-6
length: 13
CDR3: CASFSPAANVLTF
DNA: TGCGCCAGCTTCTCCCCAGCAGCCAACGTCCTGACTTTC

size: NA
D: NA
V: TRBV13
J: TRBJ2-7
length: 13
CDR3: CASSPPGLYEQYF
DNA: TGTGCCAGCAGCCCCCCGGGGCTCTACGAGCAGTACTTC

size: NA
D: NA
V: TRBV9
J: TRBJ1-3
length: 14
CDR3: CASSPQLSGNTIYF
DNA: TGTGCCAGCAGCCCGCAGCTCTCTGGAAACACCATATATTTT

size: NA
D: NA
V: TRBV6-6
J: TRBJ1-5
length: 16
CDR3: CASSSKPSRGNQPQHF
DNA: TGTGCCAGCAGCTCTAAGCCCAGCAGGGGCAATCAGCCCCAGCATTTT

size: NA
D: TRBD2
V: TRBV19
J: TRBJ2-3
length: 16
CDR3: CASSLISGRGADTQYF
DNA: TGTGCCAGTAGTCTCATTAGCGGGAGAGGTGCAGATACGCAGTATTTT

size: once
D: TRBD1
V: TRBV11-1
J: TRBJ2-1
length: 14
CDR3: CASSLRQGRDEQFF
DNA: TGTGCCAGCAGCTTACGACAGGGCCGGGATGAGCAGTTCTTC

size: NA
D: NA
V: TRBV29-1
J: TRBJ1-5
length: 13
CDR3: CSVLTGVNQPQHF
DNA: TGCAGCGTTCTCACAGGCGTCAATCAGCCCCAGCATTTT

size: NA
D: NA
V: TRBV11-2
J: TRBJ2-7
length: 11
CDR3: CASSPSYEQYF
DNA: TGTGCCAGCAGCCCGTCGTACGAGCAGTACTTC

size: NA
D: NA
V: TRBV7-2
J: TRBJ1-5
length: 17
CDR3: CASSPDGRGYSNQPQHF
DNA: TGTGCCAGCAGCCCTGATGGTCGGGGATATAGCAATCAGCCCCAGCATTTT

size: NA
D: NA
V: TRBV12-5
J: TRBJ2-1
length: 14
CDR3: CASGRGSSYNEQFF
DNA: TGTGCTAGTGGTCGGGGGAGCTCCTACAATGAGCAGTTCTTC

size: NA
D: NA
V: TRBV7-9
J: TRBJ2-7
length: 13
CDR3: CASSPGQTDEQYF
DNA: TGTGCCAGCAGCCCGGGACAAACCGACGAGCAGTACTTC

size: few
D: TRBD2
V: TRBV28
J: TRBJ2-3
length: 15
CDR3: CASSSGGEGTDTQYF
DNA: TGTGCCAGCAGTAGCGGGGGGGAAGGAACAGATACGCAGTATTTT

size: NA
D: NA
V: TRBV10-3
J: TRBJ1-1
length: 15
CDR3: CAISDSGRVNTEAFF
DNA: TGTGCCATCAGTGACTCCGGACGGGTGAACACTGAAGCTTTCTTT

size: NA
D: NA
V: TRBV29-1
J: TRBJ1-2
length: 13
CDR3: CSVEGTSNYGYTF
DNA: TGCAGCGTTGAGGGTACTAGTAACTATGGCTACACCTTC

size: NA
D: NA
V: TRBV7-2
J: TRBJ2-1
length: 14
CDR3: CASSAPGVRNEQFF
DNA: TGTGCCAGCAGTGCACCGGGGGTTCGCAATGAGCAGTTCTTC

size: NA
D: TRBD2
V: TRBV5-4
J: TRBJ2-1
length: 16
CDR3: CASSLELAIGNNEQFF
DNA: TGTGCCAGCAGCTTGGAACTAGCGATTGGAAATAATGAGCAGTTCTTC